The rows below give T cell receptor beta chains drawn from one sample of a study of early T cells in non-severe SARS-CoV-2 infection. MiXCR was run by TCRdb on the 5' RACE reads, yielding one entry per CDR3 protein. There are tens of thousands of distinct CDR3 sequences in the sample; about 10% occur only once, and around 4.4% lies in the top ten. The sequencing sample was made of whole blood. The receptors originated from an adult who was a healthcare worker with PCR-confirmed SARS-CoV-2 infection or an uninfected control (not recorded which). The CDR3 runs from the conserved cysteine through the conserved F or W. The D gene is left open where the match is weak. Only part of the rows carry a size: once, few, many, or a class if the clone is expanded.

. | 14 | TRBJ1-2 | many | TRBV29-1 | TGCAGCGTTGGGCACAGGGCGGCTAACTATGGCTACACCTTC | CSVGHRAANYGYTF
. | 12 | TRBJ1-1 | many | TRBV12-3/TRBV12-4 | TGTGCCAGCAATGAGGGCTACACTGAAGCTTTCTTT | CASNEGYTEAFF
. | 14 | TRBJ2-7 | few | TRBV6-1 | TGTGCCAGCAGGAGTCATAGGGAGAGTCACGAGCAGTACTTC | CASRSHRESHEQYF
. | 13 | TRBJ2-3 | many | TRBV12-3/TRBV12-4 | TGTGCCAGCAGTTTATCCAGGGAAGATACGCAGTATTTT | CASSLSREDTQYF
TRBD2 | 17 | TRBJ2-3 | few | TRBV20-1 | TGCAGTGCAACAATCGGCGGACCACTAGCGGTCACAGATACGCAGTATTTT | CSATIGGPLAVTDTQYF
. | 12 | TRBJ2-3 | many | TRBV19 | TGTGCCAGTAGTATACGGGGGAGCGCGCAGTATTTT | CASSIRGSAQYF
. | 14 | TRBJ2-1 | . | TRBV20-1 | TGCAGTGCTAGAATGCTAGGTTTTTTCGATGAGCAGTTCTTC | CSARMLGFFDEQFF
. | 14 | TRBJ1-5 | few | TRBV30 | TGTGCCTGGAGTTCAGGTTTGCTCAATCAGCCCCAGCATTTT | CAWSSGLLNQPQHF
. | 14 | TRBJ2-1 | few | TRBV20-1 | TGCAGTGCTCCCCGAACCGGGGATGTATTTGAGCAGTTCTTC | CSAPRTGDVFEQFF
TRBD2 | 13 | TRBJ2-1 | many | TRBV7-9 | TGTGCCAGCAGCATTAGCGGGAGGTATGAGCAGTTCTTC | CASSISGRYEQFF
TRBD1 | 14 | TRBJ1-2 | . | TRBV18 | TGTGCCAGCTCACCGGGAGGGGGCGACTATGGCTACACCTTC | CASSPGGGDYGYTF
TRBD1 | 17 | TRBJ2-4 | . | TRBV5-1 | TGCGCCAGCAGCTTGGTCGGACAGGGGGCGACCAAAAACATTCAGTACTTC | CASSLVGQGATKNIQYF
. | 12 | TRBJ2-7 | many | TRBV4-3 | TGCGCCAGCAGCCAAACTGGGGGGGAGCAGTACTTC | CASSQTGGEQYF
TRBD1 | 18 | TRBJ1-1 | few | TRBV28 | TGTGCCAGCACCACGGGGGGGGACAGGGGCGGCACGGGGACTGAAGCTTTCTTT | CASTTGGDRGGTGTEAFF
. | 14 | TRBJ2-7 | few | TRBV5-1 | TGCGCCAGCAGCTTGGTGGACAGAACCTACGAGCAGTACTTC | CASSLVDRTYEQYF
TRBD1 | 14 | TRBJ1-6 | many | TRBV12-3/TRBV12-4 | TGTGCCAGCAGTTTGGCCGACAGGGACTCACCCCTCCACTTT | CASSLADRDSPLHF
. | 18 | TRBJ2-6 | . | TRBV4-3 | TGCGCCAGCAGCCACGAACCCCCCGGGGTCTCTGGGGCCAACGTCCTGACTTTC | CASSHEPPGVSGANVLTF
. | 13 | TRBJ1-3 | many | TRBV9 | TGTGCCAGCAGCGGGACAGATGGAAACACCATATATTTT | CASSGTDGNTIYF
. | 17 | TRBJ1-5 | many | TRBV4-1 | TGCGCCAGCAGCCACCCCTCGGGGGGCGTTAAGGATCAGCCCCAGCATTTT | CASSHPSGGVKDQPQHF
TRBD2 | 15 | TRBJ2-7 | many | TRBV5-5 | TGTGCCAGCAGCTTGGGGACTAGCGGGATCTACGAGCAGTACTTC | CASSLGTSGIYEQYF
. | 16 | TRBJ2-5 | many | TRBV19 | TGTGCCAGTAGTATTCGCCGAACAGGGCAGGCGGAGACCCAGTACTTC | CASSIRRTGQAETQYF
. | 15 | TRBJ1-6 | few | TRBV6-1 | TGTGCCAGCAGTGACCGACAGGAGGGGTGGTCACCCCTCCACTTT | CASSDRQEGWSPLHF
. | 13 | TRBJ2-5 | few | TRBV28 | TGTGCCAGCAGTTTATCAGGGTTGGAGACCCAGTACTTC | CASSLSGLETQYF
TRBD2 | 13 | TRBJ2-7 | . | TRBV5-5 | TGTGCCAGCAGCACGGGACTACTCTACGAGCAGTACTTC | CASSTGLLYEQYF
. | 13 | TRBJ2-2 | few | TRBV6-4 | TGTGCCAGCAGTGAGGTCGCCACCGGGGAGCTGTTTTTT | CASSEVATGELFF
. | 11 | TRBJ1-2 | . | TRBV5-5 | TGTGCCAGCAGCGGAAACTATGGCTACACCTTC | CASSGNYGYTF
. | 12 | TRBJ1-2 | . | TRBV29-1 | TGCAGCGGGCTACGGGGAGACTATGGCTACACCTTC | CSGLRGDYGYTF
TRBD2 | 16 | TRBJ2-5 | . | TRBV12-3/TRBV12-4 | TGTGCCAGCAGTTTAAGTGCAGCGGGGGGGCGGGAGACCCAGTACTTC | CASSLSAAGGRETQYF
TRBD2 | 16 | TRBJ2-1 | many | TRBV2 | TGTGCCAGCAGTGATCTCCTAGCGGGGTTCTACAATGAGCAGTTCTTC | CASSDLLAGFYNEQFF
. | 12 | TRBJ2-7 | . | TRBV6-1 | TGTGCCAGCAGCCCAGGGGTAGGGGAGCAGTACTTC | CASSPGVGEQYF
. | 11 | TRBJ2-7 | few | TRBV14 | TGTGCCAGCAGCCAAGATTTAGCCCAGTACTTC | CASSQDLAQYF
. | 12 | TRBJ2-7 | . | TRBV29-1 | TGCAGCGTTGGGCCCTTAGACGGCGAGCAGTACTTC | CSVGPLDGEQYF
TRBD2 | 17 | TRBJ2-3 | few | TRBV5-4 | TGTGCCAGCAGCTTGTATCTAGCGGGGGGGAGCACAGATACGCAGTATTTT | CASSLYLAGGSTDTQYF
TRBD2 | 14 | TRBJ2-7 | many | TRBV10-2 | TGCGCCAGCAGCATGCTTGGGGGGGACTACGAGCAGTACTTC | CASSMLGGDYEQYF
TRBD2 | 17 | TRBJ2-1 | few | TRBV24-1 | TGTGCCACCAGTGATCGACTAGCGATACCTCTCTCCAATGAGCAGTTCTTC | CATSDRLAIPLSNEQFF
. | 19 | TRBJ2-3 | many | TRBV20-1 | TGCAGTGCTAGCACCACTATAGGACGGGTCAAAAATAACGCAGATACGCAGTATTTT | CSASTTIGRVKNNADTQYF
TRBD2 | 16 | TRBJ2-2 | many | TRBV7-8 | TGTGCCAGCAGCCGGGTGGAACTAGCGAACTCCGGGGAGCTGTTTTTT | CASSRVELANSGELFF
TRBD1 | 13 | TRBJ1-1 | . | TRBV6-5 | TGTGCCAGCAGGCGGGACAGAATTTTAGAAGCTTTCTTT | CASRRDRILEAFF
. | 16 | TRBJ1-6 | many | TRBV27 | TGTGCCAGCAGTTTATGGGGGCCGGGCAAGAATTCACCCCTCCACTTT | CASSLWGPGKNSPLHF
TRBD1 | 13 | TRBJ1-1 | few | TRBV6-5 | TGTGCCAGCAGTACTGGGACAGGGGCTGAAGCTTTCTTT | CASSTGTGAEAFF
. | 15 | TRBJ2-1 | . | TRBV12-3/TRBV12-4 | TGTGCCAGCAGTTTAACCGGGGGACTTCGGAATGAGCAGTTCTTC | CASSLTGGLRNEQFF
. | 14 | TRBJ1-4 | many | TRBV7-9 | TGTGCCAGCAGCTTAGGGCAGTATAATGAAAAACTGTTTTTT | CASSLGQYNEKLFF
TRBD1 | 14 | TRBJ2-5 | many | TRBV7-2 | TGTGCCAGCAGCTCGGGACAGACGCAAGAGACCCAGTACTTC | CASSSGQTQETQYF
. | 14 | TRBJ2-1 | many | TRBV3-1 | TGTGCCAGCAGCTTACTCCGGGGACGTGGTGAGCAGTTCTTC | CASSLLRGRGEQFF
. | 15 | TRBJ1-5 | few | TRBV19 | TGTGCCAGTAGTATTGCCGGCCGAAGCAATCAGCCCCAGCATTTT | CASSIAGRSNQPQHF
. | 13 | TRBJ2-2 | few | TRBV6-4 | TGTGCCAGCAACTCGCGGGGCACCGGGGAGCTGTTTTTT | CASNSRGTGELFF
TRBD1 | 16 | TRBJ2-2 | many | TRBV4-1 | TGCGCCAGCAGCCAAGATGAGGGGGCAGGCACCGGGGAGCTGTTTTTT | CASSQDEGAGTGELFF
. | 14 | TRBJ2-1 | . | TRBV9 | TGTGCCAGCAGCGTAGCGGGAGAATATAATGAGCAGTTCTTC | CASSVAGEYNEQFF
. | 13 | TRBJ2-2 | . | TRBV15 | TGTGCCACCAGCAGGGCAGTGCACGGGGAGCTGTTTTTT | CATSRAVHGELFF
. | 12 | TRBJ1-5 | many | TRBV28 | TGTGCCAGCAGTTTACCCGATCAGCCCCAGCATTTT | CASSLPDQPQHF
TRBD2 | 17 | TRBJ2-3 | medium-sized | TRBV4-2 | TGTGCCAGCAGCCAAGATCGGGCGGGGGGGCCGTCAGATACGCAGTATTTT | CASSQDRAGGPSDTQYF
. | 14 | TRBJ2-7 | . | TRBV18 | TGTGCCAGCTCACCACCCCCATCTCGTCGAGAGCAGTACTTC | CASSPPPSRREQYF
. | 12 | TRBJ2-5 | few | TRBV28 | TGTGCCAGCAGAAAAGTACAAGAGACCCAGTACTTC | CASRKVQETQYF
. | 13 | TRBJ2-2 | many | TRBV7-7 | TGTGCCAGCAGCATAGGGGAAACCGGGGAGCTGTTTTTT | CASSIGETGELFF
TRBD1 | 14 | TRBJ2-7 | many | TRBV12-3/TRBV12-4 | TGTGCCAGCAGTATGGACAGGCACCCCTACGAGCAGTACTTC | CASSMDRHPYEQYF
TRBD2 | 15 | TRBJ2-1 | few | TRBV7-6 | TGTGCCAGCAGCCAAACTAGCGGGAGCTACAATGAGCAGTTCTTC | CASSQTSGSYNEQFF